This T cell receptor beta chain was sequenced in a study of blood T cell repertoires in COVID-19. TCRdb's copy holds only in-frame clones and misses some; the assay was immunoSEQ multiplex PCR. The sample has 250,000 to 350,000 clones, around nine tenths seen once. CDR1 SEHNR and CDR2 FQNEAQ come from the germline V gene (reference sequence). V shed 5 bases, J shed 4 bases, and the junction held 6 bases outside the gene matches. The CDR3 is 15 residues long. The V gene is TRBV7-9, the J gene TRBJ2-1; 9 positions agree with TRBD1. The material sequenced was peripheral blood. This clonotype was sampled from a woman aged 60-70 years with acute or convalescent COVID-19. CDR3 residues: CASSPRDREYNEQFF. CDR3 nucleotide sequence: TGTGCCAGCAGCCCCCGGGACAGGGAATACAATGAGCAGTTCTTC.